Each of the 6 T cell receptor beta chains below was sequenced from the same sample in a study of T cells in Graves' hyperthyroidism and ophthalmopathy. TCR beta CDR3 region amplification was performed from RNA transcripts. Carried out on the TCR CDR3, a first-round RT-PCR used the HTBI primer set. TCRdb reprocessed the multiplex PCR reads via MiXCR and lists one record per CDR3 protein. The data contain approximately 690,000 distinct CDR3 sequences, less than 25% of them singletons. Sample: blood. The receptors stem from a man aged 30 to 45 with Graves' ophthalmopathy.

About this clonotype itself: Since a much larger clone is just one base distant, this may be a read error. The V and J genes are TRBV28 and TRBJ1-1; the D gene is possibly TRBD1 (5 bases). The germline CDR1 and CDR2 sequences are MDHEN and SYDVKM. This CDR3 is 13 amino acids long. V lost 10 bases, J lost 3 bases, and 15 bases lay in between. CDR3 amino acids: CANKPQGDTEAFF. CDR3 coding DNA: TGTGCCAACAAACCTCAGGGCGACACTGAAGCTTTCTTT.

Ten or more counts support this clonotype. The V gene is TRBV27, the J gene TRBJ1-5; D not certain. The CDR3 length is 14 residues. Deletions cut 0 bases from V and 3 bases from J, with 6 bases between. Germline CDR1 and CDR2: MNHEY and SMNVEV (reference sequence). The CDR3 loop is CASSLSGLNQPQHF. In DNA, the CDR3 is TGTGCCAGCAGTTTATCAGGCCTCAATCAGCCCCAGCATTTT.

The chain uses TRBV11-2 and TRBJ2-3, with a weak D call TRBD1 (5 bases). Germline V CDR1 and CDR2: SGHAT, FQNNGV. The CDR3 contains 19 residues. The germline V and J ends were trimmed by 3 bases and 1 base, with 23 bases remaining between them. The CDR3 coding sequence is TGTGCCAGCAGCTTGGTTTACTGGGGCTTACCCAAGGGCACAGATACGCAGTATTTT. It is translated as CASSLVYWGLPKGTDTQYF.

J is TRBJ2-7 and V is TRBV5-4; a weak D match, TRBD2 (6 bases). Trimming removed 0 bases from V and 3 bases from J, with 19 bases in between. Germline values: CDR1 SGHNT, CDR2 YYREEE (reference sequence). The CDR3 loop spans 17 amino acids. CDR3 amino acids: CASSLVPTSLTGYEQYF. CDR3 bases: TGTGCCAGCAGCTTGGTCCCTACTAGCTTAACGGGCTACGAGCAGTACTTC.

This clonotype was seen a handful of times. V gene TRBV3-1 combines with J gene TRBJ2-1; TRBD1 agrees at 9 bases. Germline lookup yields CDR1 LGHDT and CDR2 YNNKEL (reference sequence). CDR3 length equals 15 residues. The ends lost 9 bases at V and 10 bases at J; junction bases unmatched: 16. CDR3 sequence reads: CASGPGTGIQGEQFF. Here the CDR3 DNA reads TGTGCCAGTGGCCCCGGGACAGGGATCCAAGGGGAGCAGTTCTTC.

This clonotype was counted at least ten times. This chain uses TRBV2 with TRBJ2-1; unclear D gene. V was trimmed by 1 base and J by 4 bases, leaving 5 bases between them. Germline loops: CDR1 SNHLY, CDR2 FYNNEI. The CDR3 is 13 amino acids. DNA for the CDR3: TGTGCCAGCAGTGAAGGGGGTTACAATGAGCAGTTCTTC. Translation: CASSEGGYNEQFF.